This T cell receptor beta chain appears in the sequencing data of a study of cytomegalovirus exposure and HLA in healthy donors (dated by TCRdb to about 2017). With regard to the full study: An earlier analysis of some 550 of the donors reported approximately 300 Gb of sequence data and 117 million unique TCR beta sequences from about 179 million T cells. Along with the approximately 700-subject first cohort, a separate validation cohort of about 110 different subjects was used. In a later genetic analysis, genome-wide SNP genotypes for about 65% of the 666 donors were used, and that subset was treated as a discovery cohort. A later analysis re-analyzed previously published TCR beta repertoires from approximately 670 donors and added high-resolution HLA genotyping to study TCR occurrence patterns. Every discovery cohort repertoire had been produced on one sequencing platform. Alongside the repertoire data, information on donor age, sex, ethnicity and CMV serostatus was compiled. To predict cytomegalovirus infection status, the study brought together high-throughput TCR immunosequencing, statistical association of individual TCRs with disease status, and machine learning. The study aimed to test whether signatures of past pathogen exposure could be identified by cataloging public T cell receptors. About 300 gigabases of sequencing data and tens of millions of unique TCR sequences were included in an early release covering about 620 HLA-typed donors. Across about 380 genotyped donors of the cohort, an average of about 240,000 unique TCR beta nucleotide sequences per donor were sequenced, and roughly a sixth of those sequences were non-productive. The study used immunosequencing to profile the T cell repertoires of 666 subjects and linked those repertoires to cytomegalovirus serostatus. An earlier analysis of a few hundred of the donors applied high-throughput TCR beta sequencing to assess whether each TCR beta V gene segment acted as functional or pseudogenic. The later analysis used no new phenotypic data to find candidate immune exposures, relying instead on TCR beta sequences and their occurrence across donors. HLA typing covered class I and class II loci at four-digit resolution. A few DR-DQ haplotypes were handled as single units for association and clustering because linkage in the cohort was strong. Of the 300 to 500 genotyped donors, 70% to 90% were placed in the genetic ancestry cluster associated with self-reported Caucasian donors. Typing coverage varied by locus: about 620-630 donors for A, B, C, DRB1 and DQB1; roughly 520 for DQA1; approximately 610 for DPA1; around 450 for DPB1.

The germline V gene yields LGHNT for CDR1 and FRNRAP for CDR2. Here V drops 2 bases and J drops 8 bases, and the junction holds 10 bases not matched to any gene. The CDR3 has 16 amino acids, counting the end cysteine and phenylalanine. Only the CDR3 DNA stays, 48 bases, in frame from base 1. Concerning this clone: Its antigen remains unidentified. Within one base of it there is no much larger clone, and no base qualities were kept.

Broader findings and caveats from the paper: A few of the identified cytomegalovirus-associated TCR beta chains were confirmed in vitro to be specific for cytomegalovirus antigens. Some IMGT-functional V segments, including TRBV6-2 and TRBV6-3, could not be distinguished by the 87-base-pair reads and were therefore excluded. A further reported finding was that TCR beta sequences accurately predicted the HLA-A and HLA-B alleles for most subjects in the first cohort. A cluster of highly shared sequence variants was judged likely to represent a technical artifact of the sequencing pipeline. An earlier analysis of some 560 of the donors showed that most TCR beta V segments appeared in productive rearrangements either about 87% or about 30% of the time, which broadly matched IMGT annotations. In a later analysis, several top co-occurrence clusters were reported to appear linked to parvovirus B19, influenza, CMV and Epstein-Barr virus. The authors suggested that the approach could potentially be extended to other disease states and immunological phenotypes. According to a later analysis, most CMV-associated TCR beta chains appeared to be HLA-restricted, and the HLA associations seemed to be driven largely by CMV exposure. The study listed approximately 150 TCR beta chains as associated with cytomegalovirus. An association between a missense DCLRE1C variant and V-gene and J-gene trimming of TCR beta chains was found in a later genetic analysis and replicated in an independent cohort. HLA typing was unavailable for some donors at each locus, so association tests used only the typed subset. Linkage disequilibrium might explain the correlated functional status among segregating V segments, but an unknown experimental factor could not be ruled out. In a later analysis, the rate of TCR association differed among HLA loci, with DRB1 alleles having the most associated TCRs and HLA-C alleles having the fewest. In a later genetic analysis, fewer N-insertions in productive TCRs were reported among donors in an Asian-associated ancestry cluster than the roughly 700-donor mean. Cytomegalovirus status was reported to be diagnosed by the classifier with high specificity and sensitivity in both the original and validation cohorts. When HLA alleles, especially DR and DQ, strongly co-occurred, attributing TCR associations to individual alleles was difficult. Only TCR beta chains were sequenced in this cohort, and the absence of alpha or paired-chain data limited detectable features. Because counts were too low, about 15 rarely observed V segments, including chromosome 9 orphons, were left out of the earlier analysis of 500 to 750 of the donors. Specific HLA alleles were associated with 16,951 TCR beta sequences at a false discovery rate of 0.05 in a later analysis. The presence/absence analyses assumed that sequencing depth was roughly uniform across donors, and that assumption may not be true. Immune exposure information for the cohort was limited to CMV serostatus. While some public TCRs were present in many individuals, most TCR sequences turned up only very rarely across donors. Compared with equally common non-associated chains, HLA-associated TCR beta chains in a later analysis were more clonally expanded and had lower generation probabilities.

The library was prepared using the immunoSEQ multiplex PCR assay. For the multiplex PCR, a mixture combining 60 forward primers for TCR Vbeta segments and 13 reverse primers for TCR Jbeta segments was used. Amplification of the CDR3 region of rearranged TCR beta genes was performed with a multiplex PCR assay on genomic DNA. The amplified TCR beta libraries were sequenced on the Illumina HiSeq System as 87-base-pair reads. The published analysis was carried out like this. Across the 600 to 700 repertoires, a later analysis counted 80 million or so unique TCR beta chains, around 11 million of which were shared by at least two donors. A nearest-neighbor algorithm error-corrected the raw reads and collapsed the reads into unique sequences, merging closely related sequences to remove PCR and sequencing errors. To assign V, D and J gene segments, CDR3 sequences were aligned to IMGT reference sequences. Each retained sequence needed at least a six-nucleotide match to both a V gene segment and a J gene segment. Rearrangements were called productive when the CDR3 lacked stop codons and stayed in frame with V and J; all others were non-productive. Following IMGT convention, CDR3 was defined as the stretch from the second conserved V-encoded cysteine to the conserved J-encoded phenylalanine. The earlier analysis of a few hundred of the donors excluded sequences that lacked an unambiguous match to a single V gene segment. An earlier analysis of several hundred of the donors called V segments functional above 56.7% productive rearrangements and segregating when the between-donor standard deviation exceeded 5%. A statistical classification framework was built for diagnosing cytomegalovirus status from the catalog of TCR beta chain sequences. A later analysis assigned V and J genes by comparing TCR nucleotide sequences with IMGT/GENE-DB human TR gene sequences. In a later analysis, CDR3 sequences and most-parsimonious VDJ recombination scenarios were assigned using the TCRdist pipeline. In a later analysis, each TCR beta chain was defined by its CDR3 amino acid sequence together with its V-gene family, and reads lacking a unique V-gene family were excluded. A later analysis removed 600 or so highly shared, low-generation-probability nucleotide sequences to deal with suspected cross-contamination and a sequencing artifact. A later analysis calculated a clonal expansion index for each public chain from normalized within-repertoire ranks of inferred template counts. A later analysis computed generation probabilities with a VDJ recombination model fitted to out-of-frame rearrangements, and checked the results against IGoR. A later analysis scored TCR-TCR, TCR-HLA and TCR-CMV co-occurrence with hypergeometric tests, applying a repertoire-size bias correction to TCR pairs. False discovery rates were estimated in a later analysis by permuting HLA or CMV assignments 20 times. In a later analysis, co-occurring TCRs were grouped using DBSCAN, with TCRdist sequence similarity added in when clustering inside HLA-allele-positive subsets. Repertoires with fewer than 30,000 or more than 120,000 public chains, plus five repertoires with anomalous nucleotide sharing, were excluded from co-occurrence clustering. TCRdb holds this immuneACCESS table with in-frame rearrangements only. Some clones are missing; in checked studies, unresolved V genes explain under half, and the rest has no known cause. V and J calls and clone size are copied from that table; D and trimming were computed from the DNA. The sample table contains 150,000 to 200,000 clones; only one count was recorded for around 85% of them. The ten largest clones take up approximately 8.5% of the sample.

In total, 500 to 700 healthy bone marrow donors made up the cohort. All cohort members were sampled while nominally healthy, although unrecorded immune exposures were likely present. The donor was CMV seropositive and was included in the group of 290 or so seropositive cohort members. A peripheral blood sample was collected from each donor, and TCR beta sequencing was performed on peripheral blood mononuclear cells. The Qiagen DNeasy Blood Extraction Kit was used to extract genomic DNA from the blood cell samples. The clonotype originates from a young man in good health and CMV-seropositive. The chain was built from TRBV12-5 and TRBJ2-1; the central 9 bases match TRBD2. Sequencing input: PBMCs. The sequenced DNA: TGTGCTAGTGGTTTGATTGCGGGGGGGCGAAGGGATGAGCAGTTCTTC. Its protein is CASGLIAGGRRDEQFF.